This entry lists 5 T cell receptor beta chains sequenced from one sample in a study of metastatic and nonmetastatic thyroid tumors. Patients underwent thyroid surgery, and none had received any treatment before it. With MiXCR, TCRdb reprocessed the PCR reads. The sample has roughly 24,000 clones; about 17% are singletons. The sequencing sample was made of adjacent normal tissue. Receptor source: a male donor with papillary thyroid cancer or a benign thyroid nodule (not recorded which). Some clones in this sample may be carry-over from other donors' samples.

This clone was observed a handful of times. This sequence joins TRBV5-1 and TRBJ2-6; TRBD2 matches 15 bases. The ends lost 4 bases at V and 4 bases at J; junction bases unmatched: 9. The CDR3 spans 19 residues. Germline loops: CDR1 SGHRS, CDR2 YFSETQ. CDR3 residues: CASSRGLAGGGLGANVLTF. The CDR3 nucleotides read TGCGCCAGCAGCCGCGGACTAGCGGGGGGGGGTCTCGGGGCCAACGTCCTGACTTTC.

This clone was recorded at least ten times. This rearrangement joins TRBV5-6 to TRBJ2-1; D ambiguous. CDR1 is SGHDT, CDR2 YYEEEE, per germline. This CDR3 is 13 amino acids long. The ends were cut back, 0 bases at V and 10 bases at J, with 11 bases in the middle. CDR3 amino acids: CASSLGRWPEQFF. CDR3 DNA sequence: TGTGCCAGCAGCTTGGGTCGATGGCCCGAGCAGTTCTTC.

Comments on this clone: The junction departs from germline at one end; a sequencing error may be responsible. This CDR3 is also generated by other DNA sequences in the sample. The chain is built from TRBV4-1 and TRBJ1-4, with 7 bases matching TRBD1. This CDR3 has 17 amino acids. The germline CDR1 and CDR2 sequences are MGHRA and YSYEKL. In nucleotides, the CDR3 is TGCGCCAGTAGCCAGGGACCGAGAAGGGGGACAGATGAAAAGCTGTTTTTT. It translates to CASSQGPRRGTDEKLFF.

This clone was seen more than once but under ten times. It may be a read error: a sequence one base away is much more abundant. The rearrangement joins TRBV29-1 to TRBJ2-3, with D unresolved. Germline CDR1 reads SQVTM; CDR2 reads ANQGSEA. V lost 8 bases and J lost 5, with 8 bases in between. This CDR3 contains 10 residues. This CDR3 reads CSLDVDTQYF. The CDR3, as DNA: TGCAGCTTGGACGTAGATACGCAGTATTTT.

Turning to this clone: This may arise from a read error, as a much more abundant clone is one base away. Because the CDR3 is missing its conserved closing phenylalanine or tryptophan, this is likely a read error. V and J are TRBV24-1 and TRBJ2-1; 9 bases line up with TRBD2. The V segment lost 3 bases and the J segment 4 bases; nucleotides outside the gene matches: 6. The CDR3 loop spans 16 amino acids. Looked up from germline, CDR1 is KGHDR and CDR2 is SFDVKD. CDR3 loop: CATSDGSGREYNEQFL. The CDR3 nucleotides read TGTGCCACCAGTGATGGTAGCGGGAGAGAGTACAATGAGCAGTTCCTC.